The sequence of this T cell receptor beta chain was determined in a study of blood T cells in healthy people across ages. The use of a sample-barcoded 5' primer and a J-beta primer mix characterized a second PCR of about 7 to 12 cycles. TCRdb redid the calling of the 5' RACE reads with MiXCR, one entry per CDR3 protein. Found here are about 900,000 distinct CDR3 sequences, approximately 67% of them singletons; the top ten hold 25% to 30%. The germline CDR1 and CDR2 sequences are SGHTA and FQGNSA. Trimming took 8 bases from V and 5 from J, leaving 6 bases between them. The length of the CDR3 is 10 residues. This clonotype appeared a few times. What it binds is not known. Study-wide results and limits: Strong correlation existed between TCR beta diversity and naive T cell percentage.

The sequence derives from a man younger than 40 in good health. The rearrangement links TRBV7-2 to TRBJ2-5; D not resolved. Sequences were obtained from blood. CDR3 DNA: TGTGCCAGCTCTGATGAGACCCAGTACTTC. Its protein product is CASSDETQYF.